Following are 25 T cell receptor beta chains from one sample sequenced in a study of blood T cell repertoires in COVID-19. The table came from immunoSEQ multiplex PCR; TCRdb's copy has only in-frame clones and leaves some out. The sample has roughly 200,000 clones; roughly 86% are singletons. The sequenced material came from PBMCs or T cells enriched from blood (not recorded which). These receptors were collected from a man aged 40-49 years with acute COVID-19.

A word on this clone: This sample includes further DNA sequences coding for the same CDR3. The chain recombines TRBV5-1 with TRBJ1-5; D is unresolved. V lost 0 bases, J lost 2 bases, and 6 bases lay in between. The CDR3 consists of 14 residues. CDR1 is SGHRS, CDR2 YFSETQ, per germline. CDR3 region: CASSLGGGNQPQHF. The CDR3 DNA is TGCGCCAGCAGCTTGGGTGGAGGCAATCAGCCCCAGCATTTT.

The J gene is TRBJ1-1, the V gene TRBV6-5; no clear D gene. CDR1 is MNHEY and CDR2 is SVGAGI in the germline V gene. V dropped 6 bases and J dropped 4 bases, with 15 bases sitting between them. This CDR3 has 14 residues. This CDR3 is CASSDAGGSTEAFF. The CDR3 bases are TGTGCCAGCAGCGACGCTGGAGGGAGCACTGAAGCTTTCTTT.

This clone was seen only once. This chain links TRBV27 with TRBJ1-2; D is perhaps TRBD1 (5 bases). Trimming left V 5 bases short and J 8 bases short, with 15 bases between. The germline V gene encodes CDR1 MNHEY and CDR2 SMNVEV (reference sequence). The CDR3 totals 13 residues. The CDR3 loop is CASSEQDFRGYTF. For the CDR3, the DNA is TGTGCCAGCAGTGAACAGGATTTCAGAGGCTACACCTTC.

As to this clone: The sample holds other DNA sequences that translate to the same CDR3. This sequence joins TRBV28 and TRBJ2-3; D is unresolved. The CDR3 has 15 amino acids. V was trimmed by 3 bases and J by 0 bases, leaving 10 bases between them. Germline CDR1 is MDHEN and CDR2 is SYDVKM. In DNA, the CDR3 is TGTGCCAGCAGTTTGGGCCGTATCAGCACAGATACGCAGTATTTT. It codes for CASSLGRISTDTQYF.

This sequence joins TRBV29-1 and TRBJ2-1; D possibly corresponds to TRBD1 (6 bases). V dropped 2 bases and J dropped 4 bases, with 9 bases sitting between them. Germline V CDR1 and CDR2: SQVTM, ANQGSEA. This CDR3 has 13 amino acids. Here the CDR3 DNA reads TGCAGCGTTGAAAACGACAGGTACAATGAGCAGTTCTTC. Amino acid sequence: CSVENDRYNEQFF.

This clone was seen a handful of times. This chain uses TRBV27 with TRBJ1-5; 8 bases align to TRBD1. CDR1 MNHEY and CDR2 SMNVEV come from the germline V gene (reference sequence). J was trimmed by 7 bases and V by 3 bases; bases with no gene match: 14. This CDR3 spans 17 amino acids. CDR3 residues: CASSLYGPGGAEQPQHF. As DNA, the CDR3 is TGTGCCAGCAGTTTGTACGGCCCAGGGGGCGCGGAGCAGCCCCAGCATTTT.

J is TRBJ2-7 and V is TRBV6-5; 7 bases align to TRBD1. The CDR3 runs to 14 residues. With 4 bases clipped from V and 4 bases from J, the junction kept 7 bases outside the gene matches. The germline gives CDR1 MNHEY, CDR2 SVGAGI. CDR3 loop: CASSLAGGTYEQYF. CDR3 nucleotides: TGTGCCAGCAGTTTGGCAGGGGGTACTTACGAGCAGTACTTC.

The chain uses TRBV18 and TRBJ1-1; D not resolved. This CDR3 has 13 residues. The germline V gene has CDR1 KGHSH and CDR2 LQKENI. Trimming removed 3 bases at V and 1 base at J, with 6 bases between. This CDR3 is CASSPQANTEAFF. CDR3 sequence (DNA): TGTGCCAGCTCACCTCAAGCGAACACTGAAGCTTTCTTT. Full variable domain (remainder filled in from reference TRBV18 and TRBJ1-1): NAGVMQNPRHLVRRRGQEARLRCSPMKGHSHVYWYRQLPEEGLKFMVYLQKENIIDESGMPKERFSAEFPKEGPSILRIQQVVRGDSAAYFCASSPQANTEAFFGQGTRLTVV.

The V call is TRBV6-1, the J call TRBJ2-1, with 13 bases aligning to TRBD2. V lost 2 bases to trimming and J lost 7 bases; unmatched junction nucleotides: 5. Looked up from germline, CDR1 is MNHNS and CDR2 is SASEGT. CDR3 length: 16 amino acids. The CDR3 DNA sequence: TGTGCCAGCAGTGAAACTAGCGGGAGGGCGTTAAATGAGCAGTTCTTC. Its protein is CASSETSGRALNEQFF.

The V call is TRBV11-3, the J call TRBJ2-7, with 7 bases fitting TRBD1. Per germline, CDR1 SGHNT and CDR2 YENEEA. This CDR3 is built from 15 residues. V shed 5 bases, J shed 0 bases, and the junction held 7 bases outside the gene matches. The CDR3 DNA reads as TGTGCCAGCAGCCCTGATCGGGACAGCTCCTACGAGCAGTACTTC. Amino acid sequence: CASSPDRDSSYEQYF.

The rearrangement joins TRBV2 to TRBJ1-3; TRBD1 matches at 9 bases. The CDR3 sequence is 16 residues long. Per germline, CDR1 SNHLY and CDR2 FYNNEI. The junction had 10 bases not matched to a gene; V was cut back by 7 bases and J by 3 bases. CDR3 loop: CASITGNRGHGNTIYF. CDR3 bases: TGTGCCAGCATCACAGGGAACAGGGGGCATGGAAACACCATATATTTT.

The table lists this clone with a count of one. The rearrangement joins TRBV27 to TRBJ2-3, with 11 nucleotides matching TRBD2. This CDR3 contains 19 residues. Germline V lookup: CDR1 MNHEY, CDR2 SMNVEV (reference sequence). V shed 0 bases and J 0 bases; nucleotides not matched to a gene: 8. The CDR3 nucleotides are TGTGCCAGCAGTTTATCGATTAGCGGGAGGGGTCGAAGCACAGATACGCAGTATTTT. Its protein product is CASSLSISGRGRSTDTQYF.

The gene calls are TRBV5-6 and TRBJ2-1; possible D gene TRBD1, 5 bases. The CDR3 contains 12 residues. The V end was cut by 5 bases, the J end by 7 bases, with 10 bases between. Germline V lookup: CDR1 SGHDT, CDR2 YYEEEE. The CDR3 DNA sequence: TGTGCCAGCAGATTCAGGGAAAATGAGCAGTTCTTC. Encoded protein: CASRFRENEQFF.

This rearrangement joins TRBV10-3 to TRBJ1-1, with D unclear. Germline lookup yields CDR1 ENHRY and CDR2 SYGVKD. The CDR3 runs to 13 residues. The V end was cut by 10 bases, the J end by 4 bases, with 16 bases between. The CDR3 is CATAVEAVTEAFF. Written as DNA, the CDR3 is TGTGCCACGGCGGTCGAGGCGGTCACTGAAGCTTTCTTT.

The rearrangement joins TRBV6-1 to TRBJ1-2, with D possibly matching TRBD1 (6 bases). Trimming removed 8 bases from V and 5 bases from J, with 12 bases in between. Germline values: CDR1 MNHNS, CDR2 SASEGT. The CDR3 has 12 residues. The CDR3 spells CASAGRGYGYTF. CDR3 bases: TGTGCCAGCGCCGGAAGGGGGTATGGCTACACCTTC.

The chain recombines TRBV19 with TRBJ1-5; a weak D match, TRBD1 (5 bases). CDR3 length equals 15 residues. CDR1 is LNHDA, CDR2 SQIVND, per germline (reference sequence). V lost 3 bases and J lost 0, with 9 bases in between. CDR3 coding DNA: TGTGCCAGTAGTATCAGACAGATTAGCAATCAGCCCCAGCATTTT. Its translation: CASSIRQISNQPQHF.

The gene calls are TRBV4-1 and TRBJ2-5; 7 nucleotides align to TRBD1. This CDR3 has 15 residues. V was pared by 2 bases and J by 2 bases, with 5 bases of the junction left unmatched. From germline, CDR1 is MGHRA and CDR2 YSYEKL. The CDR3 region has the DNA TGCGCCAGCAGCCAAATGGGGACAGAACAAGAGACCCAGTACTTC. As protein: CASSQMGTEQETQYF.

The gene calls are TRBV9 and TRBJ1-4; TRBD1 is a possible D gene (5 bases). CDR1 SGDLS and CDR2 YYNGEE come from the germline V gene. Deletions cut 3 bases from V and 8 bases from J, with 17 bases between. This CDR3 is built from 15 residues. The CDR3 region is CASSGGETGYEKLFF. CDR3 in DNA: TGTGCCAGCAGCGGGGGGGAGACGGGATACGAAAAACTGTTTTTT.

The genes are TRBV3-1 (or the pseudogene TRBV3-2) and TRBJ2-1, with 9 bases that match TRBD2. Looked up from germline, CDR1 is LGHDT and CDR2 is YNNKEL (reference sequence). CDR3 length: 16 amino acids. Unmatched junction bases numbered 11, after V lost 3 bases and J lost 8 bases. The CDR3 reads CASSQAKAGGCDEQFF. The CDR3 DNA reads TGTGCCAGCAGCCAGGCCAAAGCGGGAGGTTGCGATGAGCAGTTCTTC.

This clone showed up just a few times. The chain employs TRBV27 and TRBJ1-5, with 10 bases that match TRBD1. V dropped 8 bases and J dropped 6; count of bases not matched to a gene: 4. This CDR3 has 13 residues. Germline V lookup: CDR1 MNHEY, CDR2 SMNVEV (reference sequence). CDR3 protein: CASARTGGQPQHF. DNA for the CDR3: TGTGCCAGCGCGCGGACAGGGGGTCAGCCCCAGCATTTT.

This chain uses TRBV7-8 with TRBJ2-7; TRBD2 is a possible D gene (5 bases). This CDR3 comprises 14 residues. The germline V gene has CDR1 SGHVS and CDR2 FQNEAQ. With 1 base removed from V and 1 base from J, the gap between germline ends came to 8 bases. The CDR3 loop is CASSLGLASYEQYF. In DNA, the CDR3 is TGTGCCAGCAGCTTAGGGCTAGCTTCCTACGAGCAGTACTTC.

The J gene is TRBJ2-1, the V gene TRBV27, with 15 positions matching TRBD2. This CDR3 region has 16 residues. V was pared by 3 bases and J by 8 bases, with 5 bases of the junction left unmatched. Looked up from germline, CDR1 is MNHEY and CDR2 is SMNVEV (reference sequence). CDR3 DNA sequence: TGTGCCAGCAGTTTCTGGACTAGCGGGAGGGCATATGAGCAGTTCTTC. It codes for CASSFWTSGRAYEQFF.

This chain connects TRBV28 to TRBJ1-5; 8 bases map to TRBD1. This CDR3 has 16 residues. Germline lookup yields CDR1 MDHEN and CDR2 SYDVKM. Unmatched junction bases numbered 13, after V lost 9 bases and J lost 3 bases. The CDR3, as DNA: TGTGCCAGTTCAACCCCCGGGACAGGAGTCAATCAGCCCCAGCATTTT. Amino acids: CASSTPGTGVNQPQHF.

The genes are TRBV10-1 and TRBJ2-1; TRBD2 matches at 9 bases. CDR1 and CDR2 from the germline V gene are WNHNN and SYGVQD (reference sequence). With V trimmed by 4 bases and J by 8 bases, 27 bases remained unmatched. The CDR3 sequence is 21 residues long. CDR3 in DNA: TGCGCCAGCAGTGGTGCCATGGGGGCGGGAGGGCCTCATTTCGCTTTCGATGAGCAGTTCTTC. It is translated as CASSGAMGAGGPHFAFDEQFF.

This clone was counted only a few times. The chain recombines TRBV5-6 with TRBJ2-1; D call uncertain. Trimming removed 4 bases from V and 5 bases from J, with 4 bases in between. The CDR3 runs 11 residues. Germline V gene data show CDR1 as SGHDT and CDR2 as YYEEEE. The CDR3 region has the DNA TGTGCCAGCAGCCAGAACAATGAGCAGTTCTTC. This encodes CASSQNNEQFF. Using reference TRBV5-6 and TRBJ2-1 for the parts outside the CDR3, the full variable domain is DAGVTQSPTHLIKTRGQQVTLRCSPKSGHDTVSWYQQALGQGPQFIFQYYEEEERQRGNFPDRFSGHQFPNYSSELNVNALLLGDSALYLCASSQNNEQFFGPGTRLTVL.